This T cell receptor beta chain is drawn from a study of response to subunit inactivated influenza vaccine. TCRdb reprocessed the RT-PCR reads via MiXCR and lists one record per CDR3 protein. The table includes 650,000 to 800,000 distinct CDR3 sequences, approximately 15% detected once. On this clonotype: The antigen is unknown.

After removal of 1 base from V and 4 bases from J, the junction contained 11 bases not matched to a gene. Germline assignment: CDR1 SGHRS and CDR2 YFSETQ. This CDR3 is built from 18 residues. The study's findings and limits: That few new T cells are recruited by each seasonal influenza vaccination was the authors' suggestion.

Sequencing was performed on PBMCs from blood, taken 14 to 15 days before vaccination. The TCR was taken from a man aged 50 to 59 who received an inactivated influenza vaccine. The chain joins TRBV5-1 to TRBJ2-2; TRBD2 matches 9 bases. DNA for the CDR3: TGCGCCAGCAGCTTGACCGCATCTAGCGGGGCGATCACCGGGGAGCTGTTTTTT. It is translated as CASSLTASSGAITGELFF. Full variable domain (missing parts from reference TRBV5-1 and TRBJ2-2): KAGVTQTPRYLIKTRGQQVTLSCSPISGHRSVSWYQQTPGQGLQFLFEYFSETQRNKGNFPGRFSGRQFSNSRSEMNVSTLELGDSALYLCASSLTASSGAITGELFFGEGSRLTVL.